The 20 T cell receptor beta chains listed next were all sequenced from one sample in a study of human T cells and chemical hapten exposure. Time point specified: patch test 1, 2 weeks after DPC sensitization. The treatment denotes: therapeutic diphenylcyclopropenone sensitization with weekly scalp DPC. TCRdb recomputed calls from the RACE reads with MiXCR, one row per CDR3 protein. The profile shows around 340,000 distinct CDR3 sequences, 5.5% to 8% of them singletons. The sample here was whole blood, taken in connection with sensitization to the hapten diphenylcyclopropenone (DPC). The receptor set was obtained from a woman in her late teens or twenties with alopecia areata. Some clones in this sample may be carry-over from other donors' samples.

This clonotype occurred a few times. The CDR3 loop is CASSYSTGGEGSNQPQHF. CDR3 bases: TGTGCCAGCAGTTACTCGACAGGGGGAGAAGGCAGCAATCAGCCCCAGCATTTT. The chain combines TRBV6-6 with TRBJ1-5, with 9 positions matching TRBD1. In germline, CDR1 is MNHNY, CDR2 SVGAGI (reference sequence). CDR3 length: 18 residues. V gave up 0 bases and J gave up 1 base; unmatched junction bases: 7.

This clonotype was observed at least ten times. This chain connects TRBV29-1 to TRBJ1-2; no firm D call. This CDR3 has 13 amino acids. Trimming removed 0 bases from V and 4 bases from J, with 9 bases in between. Per the germline V gene, CDR1 is SQVTM and CDR2 is ANQGSEA. This chain's CDR3 is CSVEEQPGYGYTF. DNA of the CDR3: TGCAGCGTTGAAGAGCAGCCGGGCTATGGCTACACCTTC. The entire variable domain, with the rest obtained from reference TRBV29-1 and TRBJ1-2, is as follows: SAVISQKPSRDICQRGTSLTIQCQVDSQVTMMFWYRQQPGQSLTLIATANQGSEATYESGFVIDKFPISRPNLTFSTLTVSNMSPEDSSIYLCSVEEQPGYGYTFGSGTRLTVV.

This clonotype occurred once. The chain joins TRBV12-3 or TRBV12-4 to TRBJ1-3; D might be TRBD1 (6 bases). Trimming removed 7 bases from V and 6 bases from J, with 19 bases in between. CDR3 length equals 15 residues. This chain's CDR3 is CASTSGGTQQNTIYF. Written as DNA, the CDR3 is TGTGCCAGCACTAGCGGCGGGACACAGCAAAACACCATATATTTT.

This clonotype occurred many times. V usage is TRBV10-3 and J usage is TRBJ2-1; unclear D gene. Looked up from germline, CDR1 is ENHRY and CDR2 is SYGVKD. Deletions cut 1 base from V and 7 bases from J, with 17 bases between. The CDR3 is 16 amino acids. The CDR3 DNA reads as TGTGCCATCAGTGAGTTGGGCCTACCTAACCCGAATGAGCAGTTCTTC. This codes for CAISELGLPNPNEQFF.

The chain carries TRBV10-3 and TRBJ2-2, with D possibly being TRBD1 (6 bases). Germline V gene sequence: CDR1 ENHRY, CDR2 SYGVKD. Trimming pared 6 bases from V and 3 bases from J, leaving 17 bases between. CDR3 size: 16 residues. Here the CDR3 DNA reads TGTGCCATCAGACCCGAAGGGGGTTGGGACACCGGGGAGCTGTTTTTT. It specifies CAIRPEGGWDTGELFF.

This chain uses TRBV2 with TRBJ2-7, with 8 bases aligning to TRBD2. Germline CDR1 and CDR2: SNHLY and FYNNEI. CDR3 size: 14 residues. V lost 3 bases to trimming and J lost 3 bases; unmatched junction nucleotides: 4. The CDR3 DNA reads as TGTGCCAGCAGTGATCGGGGGGGTTTCTACGAGCAGTACTTC. Protein sequence: CASSDRGGFYEQYF.

This clonotype was seen more than once but under ten times. The V and J genes are TRBV20-1 and TRBJ1-4, with D perhaps matching TRBD1 (6 bases). CDR1 and CDR2 (germline): DFQATT, SNEGSKA (reference sequence). The CDR3 is made up of 12 amino acids. The V gene lost 6 bases and the J gene lost 6 bases, with 11 bases spanning the gap. The CDR3 coding sequence is TGCAGTGCCAGACCAGGGGATGAAAAACTGTTTTTT. This encodes CSARPGDEKLFF.

This clonotype appeared a few times. This chain joins TRBV3-1 and TRBJ2-7, with D perhaps being TRBD1 or TRBD2 (5 bases each). Germline V CDR1 and CDR2: LGHDT, YNNKEL (reference sequence). The V end lost 1 base, the J end lost 2 bases, and 15 bases lay between the germline ends. The CDR3 is 16 amino acids. CDR3 coding DNA: TGTGCCAGCAGCCAAGCTGCTGGGACCGGGGCCTACGAGCAGTACTTC. Protein: CASSQAAGTGAYEQYF.

This clonotype was seen more than once but under ten times. This chain connects TRBV2 to TRBJ2-2; D may be TRBD2 (5 bases). Trimming stripped 10 bases from V and 1 base from J, with 16 bases between. CDR1 is SNHLY and CDR2 is FYNNEI in the germline V gene. This CDR3 has 15 amino acids. The CDR3 loop is CATSESRENTGELFF. CDR3 in DNA: TGTGCCACTAGTGAATCCCGGGAGAACACCGGGGAGCTGTTTTTT.

This clonotype has ten or more counts. The rearrangement joins TRBV21-1 to TRBJ2-1; TRBD2 was called by the table and not checked on the DNA. TRBV21-1 is termed a pseudogene. This CDR3 region has 16 residues. In DNA, the CDR3 is TGTGCCAGCAGCAAATGGAGGATAGAGTCCTACAATGAGCAGTTCTTC. Translation: CASSKWRIESYNEQFF.

The table lists this clonotype with a few counts. The V and J genes are TRBV7-9 and TRBJ2-7, with a weak D call TRBD1 (5 bases). The length of the CDR3 is 14 residues. Looked up from germline, CDR1 is SEHNR and CDR2 is FQNEAQ (reference sequence). V was pared by 2 bases and J by 0 bases, with 8 bases between. The CDR3 is CASSLPGISYEQYF. The DNA of the CDR3 is TGTGCCAGCAGCTTACCAGGGATCTCCTACGAGCAGTACTTC.

A few counts support this clonotype. The chain links TRBV18 to TRBJ2-7; 9 nucleotides align to TRBD1. Looked up from germline, CDR1 is KGHSH and CDR2 is LQKENI. The CDR3 covers 12 residues. The V segment lost 3 bases and the J segment 12 bases; nucleotides outside the gene matches: 6. The CDR3 spells CASSPTGGSGYF. In DNA form, the CDR3 reads TGTGCCAGCTCACCGACAGGGGGTAGTGGGTACTTC.

This clonotype appeared many times. This chain joins TRBV6-2 or TRBV6-3 and TRBJ2-1; possible D gene TRBD1, 6 bases. The V gene's germline CDR1 is MNHEY and CDR2 SVGEGT. Trimming removed 7 bases at V and 4 bases at J, with 11 bases between. This CDR3 spans 13 amino acids. The CDR3 region is CASTLQGYNEQFF. The CDR3 nucleotides are TGTGCCAGCACCTTGCAGGGGTACAATGAGCAGTTCTTC.

The V gene is TRBV6-5, the J gene TRBJ1-1; a possible D gene is TRBD1 (6 bases). The CDR3 runs 13 residues. Germline lookup yields CDR1 MNHEY and CDR2 SVGAGI. Trimming shortened V by 2 bases and J by 6 bases, and 10 bases separated the two germline ends. CDR3 region: CASSYTGGAEAFF. The CDR3 DNA reads TGTGCCAGCAGTTACACGGGGGGCGCTGAAGCTTTCTTT.

This clonotype has more than one count but fewer than ten. J is TRBJ1-1 and V is TRBV29-1; a weak D match, TRBD1 (5 bases). Germline CDR1 is SQVTM and CDR2 is ANQGSEA. V was clipped by 6 bases and J by 2 bases, with 13 bases between them. The CDR3 has 13 residues. This CDR3 reads CSVQSTDNTEAFF. In DNA, the CDR3 is TGCAGCGTACAATCGACAGATAACACTGAAGCTTTCTTT.

This chain connects TRBV11-2 to TRBJ1-1, with D hard to call. The CDR3 length is 13 residues. Per the germline V gene, CDR1 is SGHAT and CDR2 is FQNNGV. V lost 3 bases, J lost 0 bases, and 5 bases lay in between. The CDR3 here is CASSFRMNTEAFF. The CDR3 DNA follows: TGTGCCAGCAGCTTTCGAATGAACACTGAAGCTTTCTTT. Combining the CDR3 with reference TRBV11-2 and TRBJ1-1 gives the whole variable domain EAGVAQSPRYKIIEKRQSVAFWCNPISGHATLYWYQQILGQGPKLLIQFQNNGVVDDSQLPKDRFSAERLKGVDSTLKIQPAKLEDSAVYLCASSFRMNTEAFFGQGTRLTVV.

There are a few counts of this clonotype. This chain joins TRBV2 and TRBJ1-2, with D possibly TRBD1 on 6 matching bases. V lost 5 bases, J lost 5 bases, and 15 bases lay in between. Germline values: CDR1 SNHLY, CDR2 FYNNEI. CDR3 length equals 14 residues. The DNA for the CDR3 is TGTGCCAGCAGTATACGCGACAGGACGTATGGCTACACCTTC. The encoded protein is CASSIRDRTYGYTF.

This clonotype showed up just a few times. V usage is TRBV7-2 and J usage is TRBJ2-2, with D unresolved. CDR1 is SGHTA and CDR2 is FQGNSA in the germline V gene. The ends were cut back, 0 bases at V and 8 bases at J, with 7 bases in the middle. The CDR3 has 13 amino acids. CDR3 protein: CASSLARVGELFF. The CDR3 nucleotides are TGTGCCAGCAGCTTAGCGCGAGTAGGGGAGCTGTTTTTT. Variable domain in full (rest from reference TRBV7-2 and TRBJ2-2): GAGVSQSPSNKVTEKGKDVELRCDPISGHTALYWYRQSLGQGLEFLIYFQGNSAPDKSGLPSDRFSAERTGGSVSTLTIQRTQQEDSAVYLCASSLARVGELFFGEGSRLTVL.

V gene TRBV7-9 combines with J gene TRBJ2-1, with a possible D match to TRBD1 (5 bases). Germline V gene data show CDR1 as SEHNR and CDR2 as FQNEAQ (reference sequence). The CDR3 totals 15 residues. Deletions cut 1 base from V and 6 bases from J, with 13 bases between. The CDR3 DNA is TGTGCCAGCAGCTTAGGCGGCAAAAGGGGCAATGAGCAGTTCTTC. It encodes CASSLGGKRGNEQFF.

This chain joins TRBV12-3 or TRBV12-4 and TRBJ2-7; either TRBD1 or TRBD2 may fit D (6 bases each). This CDR3 region has 17 residues. Trimming took off 6 bases at V and 0 bases at J, with 21 bases between the two ends. CDR3 region: CASSLSRGLFFSYEQYF. The CDR3 DNA is TGTGCCAGCAGCTTAAGCCGGGGGCTATTCTTCTCCTACGAGCAGTACTTC.